These 23 T cell receptor beta chains came from one sample sequenced in a study of early T cells in non-severe SARS-CoV-2 infection. TCRdb analysed the 5' RACE reads with MiXCR anew, one entry per CDR3 protein. Of about 64,000 distinct CDR3 sequences in the sample, approximately 8.8% were seen once. Sequences were derived from whole blood, sampled at baseline. These receptors originate from an adult who was a healthcare worker with PCR-confirmed SARS-CoV-2 infection or an uninfected control (not recorded which).

This clonotype was observed a handful of times. The V and J genes are TRBV5-6 and TRBJ1-1; 8 bases align to TRBD1. The CDR3 runs 18 residues. Trimming at V came to 0 bases and at J to 5 bases, leaving 15 bases not matched to a gene. CDR1 and CDR2 (germline): SGHDT, YYEEEE. For the CDR3, the DNA is TGTGCCAGCAGCTTGGCCGGGGCAGGGGGCGATTATGGGACTGAAGCTTTCTTT. Its translation: CASSLAGAGGDYGTEAFF.

The table lists this clonotype with many counts. The DNA for the CDR3 is TGTGCCAGCAGCCCGAGGACGCCACAAGAGACCCAGTACTTC. Translated, it gives CASSPRTPQETQYF. The chain couples TRBV11-2 to TRBJ2-5; D uncertain. V gave up 5 bases and J gave up 2 bases, with 12 bases separating them. The germline V gene has CDR1 SGHAT and CDR2 FQNNGV. CDR3 length equals 14 residues.

This clonotype was counted many times. The J gene is TRBJ2-1, the V gene TRBV16; D gene unclear. Trimming shortened V by 1 base and J by 5 bases, and 18 bases separated the two germline ends. The CDR3 sequence is 17 residues long. CDR1 and CDR2 (germline): KGHSY, FQNENV. CDR3 protein: CASSQYPPGIINNEQFF. CDR3 nucleotides: TGTGCCAGCAGCCAATATCCCCCAGGCATTATTAACAATGAGCAGTTCTTC.

This clonotype was recorded many times. The gene calls are TRBV10-3 and TRBJ2-3; no firm D call. Per the germline V gene, CDR1 is ENHRY and CDR2 is SYGVKD. V was shortened by 3 bases and J by 0 bases, with 4 bases between the two germline ends. This CDR3 has 13 residues. The CDR3 nucleotides are TGTGCCATCAGTGAAGGGAGCACAGATACGCAGTATTTT. Residues: CAISEGSTDTQYF.

This clonotype showed up just a few times. V usage is TRBV2 and J usage is TRBJ2-7; a weak D match, TRBD2 (6 bases). The germline V gene has CDR1 SNHLY and CDR2 FYNNEI. CDR3 size: 15 residues. The V and J ends lost 3 bases and 3 bases respectively, with 15 bases between them. CDR3 DNA sequence: TGTGCCAGCAGTGAGGGAGGAGGGGCATACTACGAGCAGTACTTC. Translated: CASSEGGGAYYEQYF.

This clonotype was detected ten times or more. The chain joins TRBV12-3 or TRBV12-4 to TRBJ2-1, with TRBD2 matching 10 bases. The CDR3 has 15 residues. The trim removed 6 bases at V and 5 bases at J, leaving 7 bases unmatched. CDR3 protein: CASRPGLAQDNEQFF. The CDR3 DNA reads TGTGCCAGCAGACCGGGACTAGCGCAGGACAATGAGCAGTTCTTC.

This clonotype was recorded many times. V usage is TRBV7-3 and J usage is TRBJ1-1; a possible D gene is TRBD1 (5 bases). Trimming took off 5 bases at V and 11 bases at J, with 18 bases between the two ends. Germline V gives CDR1 SGHTA, CDR2 FQGTGA. CDR3 length: 13 residues. CDR3 protein: CASSPQGGWGAFF. In nucleotides, the CDR3 is TGTGCCAGCAGCCCTCAGGGTGGCTGGGGGGCTTTCTTT.

This clonotype was observed many times. The chain links TRBV7-8 to TRBJ2-1, with 12 bases matching TRBD1. Germline assignment: CDR1 SGHVS and CDR2 FQNEAQ. This CDR3 has 17 amino acids. V shed 5 bases and J 6 bases; nucleotides not matched to a gene: 11. CDR3 protein: CASSRVGQGALGNEQFF. CDR3 sequence (DNA): TGTGCCAGCAGCCGAGTGGGACAGGGGGCATTAGGCAATGAGCAGTTCTTC.

This clonotype was detected ten times or more. The chain carries TRBV7-2 and TRBJ1-6; TRBD1 matches at 9 bases. The V gene end was trimmed by 2 bases and the J gene end by 7 bases; junction bases not matched to a gene: 12. Germline V gene lookup returns CDR1 SGHTA and CDR2 FQGNSA. The CDR3 runs 18 residues. This chain's CDR3 is CASSLQTQTGGWNSPLHF. The CDR3 DNA sequence: TGTGCCAGCAGCTTACAAACTCAGACAGGGGGTTGGAATTCACCCCTCCACTTT.

This clonotype occurred many times. This rearrangement joins TRBV12-3 or TRBV12-4 to TRBJ2-7; unclear D gene. The V end lost 6 bases, the J end lost 11 bases, and 14 bases lay between the germline ends. The CDR3 sequence is 11 residues long. The CDR3: CASSQAGPKYF. CDR3 nucleotide sequence: TGTGCCAGCAGCCAAGCCGGGCCGAAGTACTTC.

In this sample, this clonotype turned up many times. The gene calls are TRBV7-3 and TRBJ1-1; D uncertain. Trimming left V 1 base short and J 3 bases short, with 6 bases between. The CDR3 totals 13 residues. Germline values: CDR1 SGHTA, CDR2 FQGTGA. The DNA for the CDR3 is TGTGCCAGCAGCTTAAAGGTGGACACTGAAGCTTTCTTT. It yields the protein CASSLKVDTEAFF.

This clonotype was picked up many times. The genes are TRBV12-3 or TRBV12-4 and TRBJ1-4; maybe TRBD1 (6 bases). The CDR3 covers 14 residues. Trimming pared 2 bases from V and 5 bases from J, leaving 9 bases between. The CDR3 region is CASSLSGVNEKLFF. The CDR3 DNA sequence: TGTGCCAGCAGTTTATCAGGGGTAAATGAAAAACTGTTTTTT.

The chain recombines TRBV20-1 with TRBJ1-1; D is possibly TRBD1 (5 bases). The CDR3 length is 15 residues. Trimming removed 6 bases at V and 0 bases at J, with 17 bases between. Germline V lookup: CDR1 DFQATT, CDR2 SNEGSKA (reference sequence). CDR3 bases: TGCAGTGCCTACACAGACAGAGCCTTGAACACTGAAGCTTTCTTT. Translated, it gives CSAYTDRALNTEAFF.

The sample holds a few counts of this clonotype. J is TRBJ2-1 and V is TRBV7-2, with 8 bases aligning to TRBD2. Unmatched junction bases numbered 9, after V lost 6 bases and J lost 8 bases. The CDR3 is made up of 14 amino acids. In germline, CDR1 is SGHTA, CDR2 FQGNSA. The CDR3 reads CASRTPSGPHEQFF. The CDR3, as DNA: TGTGCCAGCAGGACCCCTAGCGGGCCCCATGAGCAGTTCTTC.

The gene calls are TRBV18 and TRBJ2-3; tentatively, D is TRBD1 or TRBD2 (5 bases each). CDR1 and CDR2 from the germline V gene are KGHSH and LQKENI. The CDR3 extends over 13 amino acids. CDR3 loop: CATGQGPQDTQYF. The CDR3 DNA reads as TGTGCTACGGGGCAGGGCCCCCAAGATACGCAGTATTTT. Drawing the rest from reference TRBV18 and TRBJ2-3, the complete variable domain is NAGVMQNPRHLVRRRGQEARLRCSPMKGHSHVYWYRQLPEEGLKFMVYLQKENIIDESGMPKERFSAEFPKEGPSILRIQQVVRGDSAAYFCATGQGPQDTQYFGPGTRLTVL.

V gene TRBV6-1 combines with J gene TRBJ2-5; possibly TRBD1 or TRBD2 for D (5 bases each). This CDR3 has 13 residues. V dropped 6 bases and J dropped 5 bases, with 13 bases sitting between them. Per the germline V gene, CDR1 is MNHNS and CDR2 is SASEGT. CDR3 sequence reads: CASRALGEETQYF. The CDR3 coding sequence is TGTGCCAGCAGGGCTCTAGGGGAGGAGACCCAGTACTTC.

The chain recombines TRBV12-3 or TRBV12-4 with TRBJ2-2; the match to TRBD2 covers 10 bases. The CDR3 consists of 17 residues. J was trimmed by 3 bases and V by 7 bases; bases with no gene match: 11. For the CDR3, the DNA is TGTGCCAGCACCACGGCCCCAGCGGGAGGGGACACCGGGGAGCTGTTTTTT. Translated, it gives CASTTAPAGGDTGELFF.

By sample fraction, this clonotype is medium-sized. The CDR3 bases are TGTGCCAGCAGCGTAGTAGCTCTGGGCTCCTACAATGAGCAGTTCTTC. Translating it yields CASSVVALGSYNEQFF. The J gene is TRBJ2-1, the V gene TRBV9; D not certain. V lost 0 bases and J lost 0, with 10 bases in between. CDR1 and CDR2 from the germline V gene are SGDLS and YYNGEE. This CDR3 is 16 amino acids long.

The chain couples TRBV11-2 to TRBJ2-5; D not resolved. The ends were cut back, 5 bases at V and 1 base at J, with 8 bases in the middle. The CDR3 runs to 13 residues. Germline CDR1 and CDR2: SGHAT and FQNNGV. CDR3 sequence: CASSPRLQETQYF. The DNA of the CDR3 is TGTGCCAGCAGCCCGCGCCTCCAAGAGACCCAGTACTTC.

This clonotype was observed at least ten times. This chain connects TRBV10-3 to TRBJ1-4, with 7 bases fitting TRBD1. The germline V gene has CDR1 ENHRY and CDR2 SYGVKD. The V gene end was trimmed by 0 bases and the J gene end by 7 bases; junction bases not matched to a gene: 8. The CDR3 contains 16 residues. The CDR3 loop is CAISESQTGRGEKLFF. The CDR3 DNA sequence: TGTGCCATCAGTGAGTCACAGACAGGGAGGGGTGAAAAACTGTTTTTT.

The table lists this clonotype with a few counts. The V and J genes are TRBV9 and TRBJ2-3; 9 positions match TRBD1. The CDR3 is 14 amino acids. Germline CDR1 reads SGDLS; CDR2 reads YYNGEE. Trimming at V came to 3 bases and at J to 5 bases, leaving 4 bases not matched to a gene. The CDR3 bases are TGTGCCAGCAGCGCCGGGACAGGGATAGATACGCAGTATTTT. It specifies CASSAGTGIDTQYF.

This clonotype was picked up many times. The chain carries TRBV5-1 and TRBJ1-4, with no clear D. The CDR3 totals 15 residues. CDR1 SGHRS and CDR2 YFSETQ come from the germline V gene. V gave up 3 bases and J gave up 2 bases, with 11 bases separating them. The CDR3 sequence: CASSWVGGTNEKLFF. The DNA of the CDR3 is TGCGCCAGCAGCTGGGTGGGCGGTACTAATGAAAAACTGTTTTTT.

This clonotype was observed a few times. The chain uses TRBV7-9 and TRBJ2-5; 9 bases are a match to TRBD2. The germline gives CDR1 SEHNR, CDR2 FQNEAQ (reference sequence). Trimming removed 5 bases from V and 4 bases from J; junction bases left unmatched: 8. The CDR3 spans 15 residues. CDR3 sequence (DNA): TGTGCCAGCAGCACCGGCGGAGCGGGAGGAGAGACCCAGTACTTC. Its translation: CASSTGGAGGETQYF.